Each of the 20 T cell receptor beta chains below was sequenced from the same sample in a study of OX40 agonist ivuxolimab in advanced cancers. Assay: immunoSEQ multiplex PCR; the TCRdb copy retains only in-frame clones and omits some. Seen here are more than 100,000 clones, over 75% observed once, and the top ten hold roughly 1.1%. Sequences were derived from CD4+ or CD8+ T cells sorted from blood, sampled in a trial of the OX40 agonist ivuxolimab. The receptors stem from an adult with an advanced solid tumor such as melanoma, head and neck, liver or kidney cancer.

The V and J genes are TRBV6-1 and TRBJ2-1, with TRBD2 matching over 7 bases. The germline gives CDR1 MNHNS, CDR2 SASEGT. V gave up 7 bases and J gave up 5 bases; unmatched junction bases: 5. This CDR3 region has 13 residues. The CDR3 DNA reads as TGTGCCAGCACCGAACGGGGGGACAATGAGCAGTTCTTC. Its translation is CASTERGDNEQFF.

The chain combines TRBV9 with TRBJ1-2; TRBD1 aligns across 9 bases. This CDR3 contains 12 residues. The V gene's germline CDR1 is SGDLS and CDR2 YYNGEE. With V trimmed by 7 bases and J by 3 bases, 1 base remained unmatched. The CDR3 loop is CASGDRDYGYTF. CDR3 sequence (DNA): TGTGCCAGCGGGGACAGGGACTATGGCTACACCTTC.

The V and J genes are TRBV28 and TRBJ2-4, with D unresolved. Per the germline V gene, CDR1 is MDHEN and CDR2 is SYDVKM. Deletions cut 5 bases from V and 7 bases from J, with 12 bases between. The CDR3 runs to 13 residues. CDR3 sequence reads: CASSPRSDNIQYF. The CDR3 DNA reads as TGTGCCAGCAGTCCACGGTCGGATAACATTCAGTACTTC.

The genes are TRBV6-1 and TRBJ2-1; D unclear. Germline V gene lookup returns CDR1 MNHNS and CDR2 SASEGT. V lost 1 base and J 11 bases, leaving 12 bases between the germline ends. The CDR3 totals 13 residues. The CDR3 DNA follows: TGTGCCAGCAGTGAAGTGAGAGGTGGGAAGCAGTTCTTC. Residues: CASSEVRGGKQFF.

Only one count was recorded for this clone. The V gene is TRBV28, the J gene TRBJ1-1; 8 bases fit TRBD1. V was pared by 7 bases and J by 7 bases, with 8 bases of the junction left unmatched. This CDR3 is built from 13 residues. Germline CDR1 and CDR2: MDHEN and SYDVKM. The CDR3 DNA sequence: TGTGCCAGCACCCAGGGGGCGAGGGATGAAGCTTTCTTT. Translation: CASTQGARDEAFF.

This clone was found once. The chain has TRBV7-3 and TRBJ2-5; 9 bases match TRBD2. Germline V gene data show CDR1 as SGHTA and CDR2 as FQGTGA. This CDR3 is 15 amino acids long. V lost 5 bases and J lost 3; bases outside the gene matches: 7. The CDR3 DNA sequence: TGTGCCAGCAGCCCCATTCTAGCGGGGAAAGAGACCCAGTACTTC. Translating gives CASSPILAGKETQYF. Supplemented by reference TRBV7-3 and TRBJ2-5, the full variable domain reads GAGVSQTPSNKVTEKGKYVELRCDPISGHTALYWYRQSLGQGPEFLIYFQGTGAADDSGLPNDRFFAVRPEGSVSTLKIQRTERGDSAVYLCASSPILAGKETQYFGPGTRLLVL.

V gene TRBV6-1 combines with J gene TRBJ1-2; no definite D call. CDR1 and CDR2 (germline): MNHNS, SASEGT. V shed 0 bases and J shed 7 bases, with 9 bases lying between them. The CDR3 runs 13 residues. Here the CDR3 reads CASSEAPAVGYTF. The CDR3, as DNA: TGTGCCAGCAGTGAAGCGCCGGCAGTTGGCTACACCTTC.

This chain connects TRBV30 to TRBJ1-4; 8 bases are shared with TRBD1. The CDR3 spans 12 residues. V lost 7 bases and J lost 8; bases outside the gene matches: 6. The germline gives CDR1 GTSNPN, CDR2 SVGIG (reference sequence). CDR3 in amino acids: CAFDRGGEKLFF. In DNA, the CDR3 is TGTGCCTTCGACAGGGGAGGGGAAAAACTGTTTTTT.

The CDR3 protein is CASSPGWTGGNQPQHF. The CDR3 DNA reads as TGTGCCAGCAGCCCCGGGTGGACAGGGGGCAATCAGCCCCAGCATTTT. The J gene is TRBJ1-5, the V gene TRBV28, with 9 bases fitting TRBD1. The germline V gene encodes CDR1 MDHEN and CDR2 SYDVKM. The CDR3 has 16 residues. Unmatched junction bases numbered 8, after V lost 6 bases and J lost 2 bases.

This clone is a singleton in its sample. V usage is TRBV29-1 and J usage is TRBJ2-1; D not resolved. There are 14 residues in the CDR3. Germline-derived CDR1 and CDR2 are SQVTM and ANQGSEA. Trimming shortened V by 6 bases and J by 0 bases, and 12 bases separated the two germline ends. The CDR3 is CSVTTGLSYNEQFF. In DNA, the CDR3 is TGCAGCGTAACCACCGGGCTCTCCTACAATGAGCAGTTCTTC.

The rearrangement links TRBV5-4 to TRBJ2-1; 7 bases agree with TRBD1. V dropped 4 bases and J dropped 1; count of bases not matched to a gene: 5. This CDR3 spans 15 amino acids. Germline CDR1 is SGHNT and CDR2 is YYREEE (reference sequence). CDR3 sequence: CASSLGQTSYNEQFF. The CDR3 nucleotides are TGTGCCAGCAGCCTGGGACAGACTTCCTACAATGAGCAGTTCTTC.

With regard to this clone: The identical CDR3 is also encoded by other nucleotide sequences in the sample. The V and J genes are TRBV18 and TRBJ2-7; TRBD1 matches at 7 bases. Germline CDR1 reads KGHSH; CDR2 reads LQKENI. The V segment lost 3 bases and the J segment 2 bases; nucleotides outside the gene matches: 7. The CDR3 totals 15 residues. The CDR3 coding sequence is TGTGCCAGCTCACCTCCCAGCCAGGGGGCCTACGAGCAGTACTTC. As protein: CASSPPSQGAYEQYF.

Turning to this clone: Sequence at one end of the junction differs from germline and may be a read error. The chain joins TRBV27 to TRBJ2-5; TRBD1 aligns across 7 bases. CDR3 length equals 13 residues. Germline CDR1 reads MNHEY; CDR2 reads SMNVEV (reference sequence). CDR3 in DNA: TGTGCCACCAGTCTACAGGGGAGTCAGACCCAGTACTTC. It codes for CATSLQGSQTQYF.

In DNA form, the CDR3 reads TGTGCCACCAAAACCAGCGGGAGCTCCTACGAGCAGTACTTC. Its protein product is CATKTSGSSYEQYF. V is TRBV28 and J is TRBJ2-7; 8 nucleotides align to TRBD2. Trimming took 10 bases from V and 0 from J; bases not matched to a gene: 8. The germline CDR1 and CDR2 sequences are MDHEN and SYDVKM. The CDR3 length is 14 residues.

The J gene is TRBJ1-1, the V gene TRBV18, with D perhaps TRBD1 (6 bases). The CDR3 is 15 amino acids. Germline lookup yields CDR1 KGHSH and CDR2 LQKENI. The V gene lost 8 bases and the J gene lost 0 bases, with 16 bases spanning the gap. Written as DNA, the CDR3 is TGTGCCAGCCCGCGACAGGAGGGGTTGAACACTGAAGCTTTCTTT. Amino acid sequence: CASPRQEGLNTEAFF.

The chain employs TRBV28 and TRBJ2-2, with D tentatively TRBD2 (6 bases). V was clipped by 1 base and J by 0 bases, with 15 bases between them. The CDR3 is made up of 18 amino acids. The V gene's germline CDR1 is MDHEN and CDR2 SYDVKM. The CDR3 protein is CASSLYPWRETNTGELFF. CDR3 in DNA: TGTGCCAGCAGTTTATACCCGTGGAGGGAGACGAACACCGGGGAGCTGTTTTTT.

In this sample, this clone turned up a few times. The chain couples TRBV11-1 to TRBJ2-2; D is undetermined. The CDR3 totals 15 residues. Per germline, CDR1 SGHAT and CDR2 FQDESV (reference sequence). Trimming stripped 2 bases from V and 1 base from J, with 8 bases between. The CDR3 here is CASSLTSMNTGELFF. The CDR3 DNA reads TGTGCCAGCAGCTTAACCTCTATGAACACCGGGGAGCTGTTTTTT.

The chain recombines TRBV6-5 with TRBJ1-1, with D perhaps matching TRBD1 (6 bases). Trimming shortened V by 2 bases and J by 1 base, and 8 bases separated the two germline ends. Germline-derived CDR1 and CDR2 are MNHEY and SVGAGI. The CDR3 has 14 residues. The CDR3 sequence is CASSYQQGNTEAFF. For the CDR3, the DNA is TGTGCCAGCAGTTACCAACAGGGGAACACTGAAGCTTTCTTT.

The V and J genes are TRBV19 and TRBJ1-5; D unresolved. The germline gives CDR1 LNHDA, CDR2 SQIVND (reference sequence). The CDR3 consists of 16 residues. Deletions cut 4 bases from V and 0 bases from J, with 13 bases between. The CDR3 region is CASSTITENSNQPQHF. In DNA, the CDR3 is TGTGCCAGTAGTACAATTACAGAAAATAGCAATCAGCCCCAGCATTTT.

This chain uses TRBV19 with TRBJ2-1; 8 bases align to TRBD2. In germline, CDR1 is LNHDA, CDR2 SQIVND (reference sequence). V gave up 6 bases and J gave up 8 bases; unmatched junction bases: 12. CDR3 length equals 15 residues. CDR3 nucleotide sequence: TGTGCCAGTAGCCAGCTAGCGGGTAGGCTAGATGAGCAGTTCTTC. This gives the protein CASSQLAGRLDEQFF.